Described below is a single T cell receptor beta chain sequence and its context. Its antigen is unidentified. A junction boundary mismatches the germline segment, possibly from a read error. The whole isolated RNA underwent reverse transcription, so sequencing captured expressed TCRB transcripts. Assay used: immunoSEQ multiplex PCR; TCRdb lists only in-frame clones, some missing. The sample has over 200,000 clones; roughly 11% are singletons. This entry is derived from a study of beta chain features in type 1 diabetes. Overall study: Patients and healthy donors were similar in age, gender and cell yields.

Study outcomes and limitations: Significant though moderate, a shortening of TCRB CDR3s appeared in all four CD4+ subsets of Type 1 diabetes patients.

The CDR3 consists of 17 residues. Germline CDR1 is MNHNS and CDR2 is SASEGT. This clonotype was sampled from a man aged 25-40 years with type 1 diabetes. The rearrangement uses TRBV6-1 and TRBJ1-4; tentatively, D is TRBD1 (6 bases). Sequencing input: naive CD4+ T cells from blood. CDR3 DNA: TGTGCCATCAGTGAGGAAGTCGCCCAAGGGGGTAATGAAAAACTGTTTTTT. This translates into CAISEEVAQGGNEKLFF.